Below, 18 T cell receptor beta chains from the same sample are listed, as sequenced in a study of blood T cell repertoires in COVID-19. Clones were sequenced by immunoSEQ multiplex PCR, and TCRdb holds only the in-frame ones, with some missing. The sample records about 120,000 clones, about four fifths being singletons. Sequencing used peripheral blood. The receptors were sampled from a man aged 25-45 years with COVID-19, enrolled during active disease.

This rearrangement joins TRBV19 to TRBJ1-5, with no clear D. V gave up 3 bases and J gave up 5 bases, with 11 bases separating them. The CDR3 length is 14 residues. CDR1 is LNHDA, CDR2 SQIVND, per germline (reference sequence). The DNA for the CDR3 is TGTGCCAGTAGTATTAGGAAGGAGGATCAGCCCCAGCATTTT. Amino acid sequence: CASSIRKEDQPQHF.

This chain links TRBV6-5 with TRBJ1-3; D ambiguous. Deletions cut 6 bases from V and 4 bases from J, with 16 bases between. Looked up from germline, CDR1 is MNHEY and CDR2 is SVGAGI. This CDR3 comprises 15 residues. The CDR3 region is CASSRGIFGGNTIYF. For the CDR3, the DNA is TGTGCCAGCAGCCGCGGGATCTTTGGAGGAAACACCATATATTTT.

The genes are TRBV6-5 and TRBJ2-7; a weak D match, TRBD1 (6 bases). The CDR3 covers 15 residues. Trimming took off 2 bases at V and 3 bases at J, with 14 bases between the two ends. From germline, CDR1 is MNHEY and CDR2 SVGAGI. The CDR3 region has the DNA TGTGCCAGCAGTTACCCCGGGACAACTTTCTACGAGCAGTACTTC. This gives the protein CASSYPGTTFYEQYF.

The chain employs TRBV10-3 and TRBJ1-2; TRBD1 matches 7 bases. Germline V gene sequence: CDR1 ENHRY, CDR2 SYGVKD. This CDR3 has 13 residues. Trimming removed 0 bases from V and 5 bases from J; junction bases left unmatched: 0. CDR3 protein: CAISESTGYGYTF. CDR3 nucleotides: TGTGCCATCAGTGAGTCGACAGGGTATGGCTACACCTTC.

CDR3 sequence: CAWGNYRSRNTEAFF. The DNA of the CDR3 is TGTGCCTGGGGAAATTACAGGTCGAGGAACACTGAAGCTTTCTTT. V usage is TRBV30 and J usage is TRBJ1-1, with D tentatively TRBD1 (5 bases). Germline-derived CDR1 and CDR2 are GTSNPN and SVGIG (reference sequence). V lost 5 bases and J 1 base, leaving 17 bases between the germline ends. This CDR3 spans 15 amino acids.

CDR3: CASGLPRTYEQYF. CDR3 nucleotides: TGTGCCAGTGGACTACCGAGGACCTACGAGCAGTACTTC. V is TRBV2 and J is TRBJ2-7; D may be TRBD2 (6 bases). The V gene lost 9 bases and the J gene lost 2 bases, with 14 bases spanning the gap. Germline CDR1 reads SNHLY; CDR2 reads FYNNEI. The CDR3 extends over 13 amino acids.

The chain uses TRBV30 and TRBJ1-5; 8 bases are a match to TRBD1. This CDR3 comprises 14 residues. Germline V gene lookup returns CDR1 GTSNPN and CDR2 SVGIG (reference sequence). The V and J ends lost 2 bases and 4 bases, in that order; junction bases with no gene match: 4. The CDR3 coding sequence is TGTGCCTGGAGTATCGGACAGGGAAATCAGCCCCAGCATTTT. Translated: CAWSIGQGNQPQHF.

This clone was seen more than once but under ten times. CDR3 sequence: CASSYWFEEFYGYTF. The DNA of the CDR3 is TGTGCCAGCAGTTATTGGTTCGAGGAGTTTTATGGCTACACCTTC. The genes are TRBV6-6 and TRBJ1-2; D unclear. Trimming pared 3 bases from V and 5 bases from J, leaving 16 bases between. The CDR3 has 15 amino acids. Germline CDR1 MNHNY, CDR2 SVGAGI (reference sequence).

This chain uses TRBV6-5 with TRBJ2-2, with 7 bases that match TRBD1. The CDR3 totals 16 residues. Germline values: CDR1 MNHEY, CDR2 SVGAGI. V lost 0 bases and J lost 0; bases outside the gene matches: 1. This CDR3 is CASSYSGQSNTGELFF. CDR3 DNA sequence: TGTGCCAGCAGTTACTCGGGACAGTCGAACACCGGGGAGCTGTTTTTT.

The rearrangement uses TRBV2 and TRBJ2-3, with 13 bases lining up with TRBD2. CDR3 size: 15 residues. Losses at the gene ends were 7 bases for V and 9 bases for J; bases not matched to a gene: 10. Germline V gene lookup returns CDR1 SNHLY and CDR2 FYNNEI. CDR3 residues: CASNQVGLAGDTQYF. CDR3 sequence (DNA): TGTGCCAGCAACCAAGTCGGACTAGCGGGAGACACGCAGTATTTT.

The chain carries TRBV6-1 and TRBJ1-2; a possible D gene is TRBD1 (5 bases). Germline CDR1 reads MNHNS; CDR2 reads SASEGT. The ends were cut back, 1 base at V and 1 base at J, with 13 bases in the middle. The CDR3 loop spans 16 amino acids. The chain's CDR3 is CASSEESRGFNYGYTF. DNA of the CDR3: TGTGCCAGCAGTGAAGAAAGTAGGGGATTTAACTATGGCTACACCTTC.

V and J are TRBV7-3 and TRBJ2-7; tentatively, D is TRBD2 (5 bases). This CDR3 spans 15 amino acids. V was clipped by 2 bases and J by 2 bases, with 13 bases between them. Germline values: CDR1 SGHTA, CDR2 FQGTGA. The CDR3 here is CASSLRGRGPYEQYF. The DNA of the CDR3 is TGTGCCAGCAGCTTACGAGGGAGAGGCCCCTACGAGCAGTACTTC.

The chain is built from TRBV19 and TRBJ2-7; 7 bases are a match to TRBD1. Trimming removed 3 bases from V and 2 bases from J; junction bases left unmatched: 7. In germline, CDR1 is LNHDA, CDR2 SQIVND (reference sequence). CDR3 length: 15 amino acids. The CDR3: CASSMSRTGTYEQYF. The CDR3 DNA sequence: TGTGCCAGTAGTATGTCTCGGACAGGAACCTACGAGCAGTACTTC.

This clone showed up just a few times. The chain joins TRBV9 to TRBJ1-1; TRBD1 is a possible D gene (6 bases). The V end was cut by 3 bases, the J end by 7 bases, with 7 bases between. This CDR3 spans 11 amino acids. Germline lookup yields CDR1 SGDLS and CDR2 YYNGEE. The CDR3 loop is CASSGDNEAFF. In nucleotides, the CDR3 is TGTGCCAGCAGCGGGGACAATGAAGCTTTCTTT.

V and J are TRBV5-6 and TRBJ2-2; the D is unclear. Per the germline V gene, CDR1 is SGHDT and CDR2 is YYEEEE. This CDR3 has 12 residues. Trimming took off 5 bases at V and 6 bases at J, with 8 bases between the two ends. CDR3 coding DNA: TGTGCCAGCAGGAGGTTCGCCGGGGAGCTGTTTTTT. Amino acid sequence: CASRRFAGELFF.

The chain has TRBV29-1 and TRBJ1-2; 11 bases align to TRBD1. V lost 6 bases and J lost 3; bases outside the gene matches: 3. The CDR3 is 13 residues long. The germline V gene encodes CDR1 SQVTM and CDR2 ANQGSEA. CDR3 residues: CSVWTGGHYGYTF. The CDR3 bases are TGCAGCGTCTGGACAGGGGGCCACTATGGCTACACCTTC.

As DNA, the CDR3 is TGTGCCAGAGTTATAGGGACAGGCCCAAATAGCAATCAGCCCCAGCATTTT. This sequence encodes CARVIGTGPNSNQPQHF. The chain combines TRBV21-1 with TRBJ1-5; the DNA was not used to check the table's D call, TRBD1. TRBV21-1 is reported as a pseudogene. There are 17 residues in the CDR3.

This chain uses TRBV11-3 with TRBJ2-3, with 9 bases that match TRBD2. There are 15 residues in the CDR3. The germline V gene has CDR1 SGHNT and CDR2 YENEEA. The J segment lost 0 bases and the V segment lost 5 bases, leaving 3 bases of the junction unmatched. DNA for the CDR3: TGTGCCAGCAGCCACGGGACTAGCAGCACAGATACGCAGTATTTT. As protein: CASSHGTSSTDTQYF.